A selection of T cell receptor beta chains follows, all from one sample in a study of shared clonotypes between healthy human individuals. Here immunoSEQ multiplex PCR was the method, and the copy in TCRdb shows in-frame clones only, minus some. The top ten hold 11% of the sample, which has some 200,000 clones, 60% to 80% seen once. Sequenced input: memory CD4+ T cells sorted from blood. The source is a man aged 25 to 40 in good health. The CDR3 runs from the conserved cysteine through the conserved F or W. A D gene is named only where the DNA matches it firmly. Expanded clones are given a class, and other clones once, few, many or no size at all.

clone size: -
D gene: -
V gene: TRBV7-2
J gene: TRBJ2-7
CDR3 protein: CASTRREGEHYEQYF
CDR3 DNA: TGTGCCAGCACCCGACGGGAAGGGGAACATTACGAGCAGTACTTC

clone size: few
D gene: -
V gene: TRBV29-1
J gene: TRBJ1-2
CDR3 protein: CSVVQDSGYTF
CDR3 DNA: TGCAGCGTTGTACAGGACAGTGGCTACACCTTC

clone size: once
D gene: TRBD2
V gene: TRBV7-8
J gene: TRBJ2-3
CDR3 protein: CASSWEGSTQYF
CDR3 DNA: TGTGCCAGCAGCTGGGAGGGAAGTACGCAGTATTTT

clone size: -
D gene: -
V gene: TRBV2
J gene: TRBJ2-1
CDR3 protein: CASKDRQGHNEQFF
CDR3 DNA: TGTGCCAGCAAGGATCGGCAGGGCCACAATGAGCAGTTCTTC

clone size: -
D gene: -
V gene: TRBV27
J gene: TRBJ1-5
CDR3 protein: CASSPRRDSNQPQHF
CDR3 DNA: TGTGCCAGCAGCCCTAGACGGGATAGCAATCAGCCCCAGCATTTT

clone size: -
D gene: -
V gene: TRBV11-2
J gene: TRBJ2-5
CDR3 protein: CASSFSLPQETQYF
CDR3 DNA: TGTGCCAGCAGCTTCTCTCTACCCCAAGAGACCCAGTACTTC

clone size: -
D gene: TRBD2
V gene: TRBV5-5
J gene: TRBJ2-7
CDR3 protein: CASSLITSATYEQYF
CDR3 DNA: TGTGCCAGCAGCTTGATAACTAGCGCAACCTACGAGCAGTACTTC

clone size: -
D gene: -
V gene: TRBV5-4
J gene: TRBJ1-2
CDR3 protein: CASSTGGWGLVYGYTF
CDR3 DNA: TGTGCCAGCAGCACTGGGGGCTGGGGGCTGGTCTATGGCTACACCTTC

clone size: -
D gene: -
V gene: TRBV6-1
J gene: TRBJ1-1
CDR3 protein: CAMRTGTSRVGEAFF
CDR3 DNA: TGTGCCATGAGGACGGGTACCAGTAGGGTAGGTGAAGCTTTCTTT

clone size: -
D gene: -
V gene: TRBV7-8
J gene: TRBJ1-2
CDR3 protein: CASSPRREYGYTF
CDR3 DNA: TGTGCCAGCAGCCCGCGACGGGAGTATGGCTACACCTTC

clone size: -
D gene: -
V gene: TRBV7-9
J gene: TRBJ2-7
CDR3 protein: CASSLGFLGDEQYF
CDR3 DNA: TGTGCCAGCAGCTTAGGGTTCCTGGGGGACGAGCAGTACTTC

clone size: -
D gene: -
V gene: TRBV11-3
J gene: TRBJ2-2
CDR3 protein: CASSSHTGELFF
CDR3 DNA: TGTGCCAGCAGCTCTCACACCGGGGAGCTGTTTTTT

clone size: -
D gene: TRBD2
V gene: TRBV7-9
J gene: TRBJ2-1
CDR3 protein: CASSITSGRVNEQFF
CDR3 DNA: TGTGCCAGCAGCATAACTAGCGGGAGGGTAAATGAGCAGTTCTTC

clone size: -
D gene: -
V gene: TRBV30
J gene: TRBJ2-1
CDR3 protein: CAFRETRLSRYNEQFF
CDR3 DNA: TGTGCCTTCAGAGAGACTAGATTGTCCCGCTACAATGAGCAGTTCTTC

clone size: -
D gene: -
V gene: TRBV14
J gene: TRBJ2-7
CDR3 protein: CASSRDFSYEQYF
CDR3 DNA: TGTGCCAGCAGCCGGGACTTTTCCTACGAGCAGTACTTC

clone size: -
D gene: -
V gene: TRBV11-2
J gene: TRBJ2-6
CDR3 protein: CASSGLSASTGANVLTF
CDR3 DNA: TGTGCCAGCAGCGGCCTTTCCGCTAGCACCGGGGCCAACGTCCTGACTTTC

clone size: -
D gene: -
V gene: TRBV2
J gene: TRBJ1-5
CDR3 protein: CASSLYQGPDQPQHF
CDR3 DNA: TGTGCCAGCAGTTTGTATCAGGGTCCGGATCAGCCCCAGCATTTT

clone size: -
D gene: TRBD2
V gene: TRBV11-2
J gene: TRBJ2-3
CDR3 protein: CASSPRTSGTDTDTQYF
CDR3 DNA: TGTGCCAGCAGCCCCCGGACTAGCGGGACCGACACAGATACGCAGTATTTT

clone size: -
D gene: TRBD2
V gene: TRBV9
J gene: TRBJ2-3
CDR3 protein: CASSGTGTSGDRATQYF
CDR3 DNA: TGTGCCAGCAGCGGAACCGGGACTAGCGGAGACCGCGCTACGCAGTATTTT

clone size: -
D gene: TRBD2
V gene: TRBV5-6
J gene: TRBJ2-5
CDR3 protein: CASSWAGEVAGPETQYF
CDR3 DNA: TGTGCCAGCAGTTGGGCGGGAGAGGTAGCGGGACCAGAGACCCAGTACTTC

clone size: -
D gene: -
V gene: TRBV27
J gene: TRBJ2-1
CDR3 protein: CASSPSGRGSYNEQFF
CDR3 DNA: TGTGCCAGCAGTCCCAGTGGTCGGGGCTCCTACAATGAGCAGTTCTTC

clone size: -
D gene: -
V gene: TRBV15
J gene: TRBJ2-1
CDR3 protein: CATSRVGGSYNEQFF
CDR3 DNA: TGTGCCACCAGCAGAGTGGGGGGCTCCTACAATGAGCAGTTCTTC